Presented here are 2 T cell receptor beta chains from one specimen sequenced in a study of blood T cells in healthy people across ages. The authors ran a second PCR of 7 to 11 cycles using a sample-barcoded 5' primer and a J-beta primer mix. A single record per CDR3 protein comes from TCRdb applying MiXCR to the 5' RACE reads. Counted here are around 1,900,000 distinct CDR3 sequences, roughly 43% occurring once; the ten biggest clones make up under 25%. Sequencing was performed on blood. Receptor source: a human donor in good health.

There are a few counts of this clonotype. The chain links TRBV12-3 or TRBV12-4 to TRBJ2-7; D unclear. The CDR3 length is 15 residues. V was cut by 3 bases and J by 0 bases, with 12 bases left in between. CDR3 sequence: CASSFLGGSSYEQYF. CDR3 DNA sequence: TGTGCCAGCAGTTTCTTAGGCGGAAGCTCCTACGAGCAGTACTTC.

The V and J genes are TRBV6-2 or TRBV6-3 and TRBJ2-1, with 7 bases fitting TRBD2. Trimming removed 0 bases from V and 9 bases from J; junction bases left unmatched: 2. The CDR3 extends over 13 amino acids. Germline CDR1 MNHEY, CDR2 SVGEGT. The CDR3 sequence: CASSYSGGSEQFF. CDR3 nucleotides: TGTGCCAGCAGTTACTCGGGGGGGAGTGAGCAGTTCTTC.